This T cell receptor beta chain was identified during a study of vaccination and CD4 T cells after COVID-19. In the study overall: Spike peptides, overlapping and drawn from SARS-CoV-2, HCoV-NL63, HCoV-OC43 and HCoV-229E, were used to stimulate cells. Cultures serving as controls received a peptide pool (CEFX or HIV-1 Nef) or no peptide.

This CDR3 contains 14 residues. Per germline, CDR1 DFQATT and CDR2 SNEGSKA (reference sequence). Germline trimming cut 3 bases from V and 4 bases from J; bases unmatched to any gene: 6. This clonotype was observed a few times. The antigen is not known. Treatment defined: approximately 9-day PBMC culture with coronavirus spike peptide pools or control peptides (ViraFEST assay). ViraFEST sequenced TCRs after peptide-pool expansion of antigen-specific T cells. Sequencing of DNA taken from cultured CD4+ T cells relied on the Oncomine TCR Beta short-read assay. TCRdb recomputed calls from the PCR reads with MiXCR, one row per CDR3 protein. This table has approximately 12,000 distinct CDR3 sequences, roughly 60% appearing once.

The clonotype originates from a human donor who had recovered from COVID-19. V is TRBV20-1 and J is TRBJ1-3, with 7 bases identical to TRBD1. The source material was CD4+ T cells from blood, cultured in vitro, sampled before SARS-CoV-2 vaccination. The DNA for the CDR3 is TGCAGTGCTAGGAAAGACAGGGCCGGAAACACCATATATTTT. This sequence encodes CSARKDRAGNTIYF.